The source of this T cell receptor (beta chain) is a study of cytomegalovirus exposure and HLA in healthy donors. Primers: 60 Vbeta forward and 13 Jbeta reverse. The repertoire was sequenced with immunoSEQ multiplex PCR; TCRdb's copy has only in-frame clones and lacks some. The sample shows some 120,000 clones, less than 85% of them seen only once. Germline assignment: CDR1 SGHTS and CDR2 YDEGEE. V dropped 5 bases and J dropped 0 bases, with 17 bases sitting between them. This CDR3 is 17 amino acids long. This clone occurred once. V usage is TRBV5-8 and J usage is TRBJ1-4; D perhaps matches TRBD1 (5 bases). The sample taken for sequencing was PBMCs. This TCR was sampled from a man aged 35 to 55 in good health and CMV-seronegative. This chain's CDR3 is CASRKRGTVATNEKLFF. The CDR3, as DNA: TGTGCCAGCAGAAAACGCGGGACGGTCGCAACTAATGAAAAACTGTTTTTT. Full variable domain (outside the CDR3, taken from reference TRBV5-8 and TRBJ1-4): EAGVTQSPTHLIKTRGQQATLRCSPISGHTSVYWYQQALGLGLQFLLWYDEGEERNRGNFPPRFSGRQFPNYSSELNVNALELEDSALYLCASRKRGTVATNEKLFFGSGTQLSVL.